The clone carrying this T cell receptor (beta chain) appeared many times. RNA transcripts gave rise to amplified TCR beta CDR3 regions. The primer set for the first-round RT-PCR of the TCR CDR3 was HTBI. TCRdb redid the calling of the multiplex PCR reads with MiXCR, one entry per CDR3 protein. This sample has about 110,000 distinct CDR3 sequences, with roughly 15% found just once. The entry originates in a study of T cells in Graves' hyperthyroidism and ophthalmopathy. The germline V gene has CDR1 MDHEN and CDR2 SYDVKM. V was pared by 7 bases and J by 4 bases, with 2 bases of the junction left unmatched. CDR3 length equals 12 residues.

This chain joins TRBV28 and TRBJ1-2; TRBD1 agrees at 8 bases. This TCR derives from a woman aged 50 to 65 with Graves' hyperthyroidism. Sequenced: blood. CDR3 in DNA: TGTGCCAGCATGGGGACAGGCTATGGCTACACCTTC. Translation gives CASMGTGYGYTF.